This T cell receptor (beta chain) comes out of a study of glioma-infiltrating T cells. The CDR3 is 12 amino acids. In germline, CDR1 is MNHEY, CDR2 SVGEGT. V lost 11 bases and J 8 bases, leaving 16 bases between the germline ends. Using RNA template, CDR3s of TCR alpha and beta were amplified with iRepertoire arm-PCR. TCRdb redid the calling of the multiplex PCR reads with MiXCR, one entry per CDR3 protein. The top ten clones hold 42% of a sample with 17,000 or so distinct CDR3 sequences, roughly 60% of them seen once. This clonotype has a handful of counts. The source is a human donor with low-grade glioma or glioblastoma, undergoing nonglioma brain surgery, or in good health (not recorded which). Sequencing was done on a sample of glioma tissue, nonneoplastic brain tissue, or PBMCs (not recorded which). The V and J genes are TRBV6-2 or TRBV6-3 and TRBJ1-3; D call uncertain. The CDR3 DNA is TGTGCCTCCGGAACGGGTATTGACACCATATATTTT. Its translation: CASGTGIDTIYF.